The 8 T cell receptor beta chains in this list originate from one sample, sequenced in a study of OX40 agonist ivuxolimab in advanced cancers. The data were produced by immunoSEQ multiplex PCR, yet TCRdb's version contains in-frame clones alone and is incomplete. The table has tens of thousands of clones, 85% to 90% seen once; the top ten hold about 1.9%. Material: CD4+ or CD8+ T cells sorted from blood, obtained in a trial of the OX40 agonist ivuxolimab. The receptors shown here come from an adult with an advanced solid tumor such as melanoma, head and neck, liver or kidney cancer.

This chain connects TRBV5-1 to TRBJ1-2; D not certain. Germline lookup yields CDR1 SGHRS and CDR2 YFSETQ. This CDR3 is built from 14 residues. Trimming stripped 0 bases from V and 10 bases from J, with 16 bases between. DNA of the CDR3: TGCGCCAGCAGCTTGGCCGGACTGAGGGATACCTACACCTTC. This gives the protein CASSLAGLRDTYTF.

The count of this clone is one. This chain connects TRBV10-1 to TRBJ1-1; D gene uncertain. The CDR3 has 13 residues. Trimming took off 5 bases at V and 0 bases at J, with 7 bases between the two ends. In germline, CDR1 is WNHNN, CDR2 SYGVQD (reference sequence). The chain's CDR3 is CASSQNLNTEAFF. The CDR3 DNA follows: TGCGCCAGCAGTCAAAACCTGAACACTGAAGCTTTCTTT.

V and J are TRBV28 and TRBJ2-3, with 7 bases aligning to TRBD1. This CDR3 region has 13 residues. The trim removed 8 bases at V and 5 bases at J, leaving 7 bases unmatched. Per the germline V gene, CDR1 is MDHEN and CDR2 is SYDVKM. The CDR3 DNA sequence: TGTGCCAGCGGTGACAGGGCATTAGATACGCAGTATTTT. Translated: CASGDRALDTQYF. Full variable domain (remainder filled in from reference TRBV28 and TRBJ2-3): DVKVTQSSRYLVKRTGEKVFLECVQDMDHENMFWYRQDPGLGLRLIYFSYDVKMKEKGDIPEGYSVSREKKERFSLILESASTNQTSMYLCASGDRALDTQYFGPGTRLTVL.

V is TRBV15 and J is TRBJ2-3; 7 bases agree with TRBD2. CDR3 size: 17 residues. Germline V gives CDR1 LNHNV, CDR2 YYDKDF (reference sequence). Trimming took 3 bases from V and 1 from J; bases not matched to a gene: 10. CDR3 sequence reads: CATSRDTSAGGTDTQYF. CDR3 nucleotides: TGTGCCACCAGCAGGGATACTAGCGCTGGGGGCACAGATACGCAGTATTTT.

V gene TRBV30 combines with J gene TRBJ1-5, with unresolved D. Germline-derived CDR1 and CDR2 are GTSNPN and SVGIG (reference sequence). The CDR3 spans 13 residues. Trimming removed 1 base at V and 5 bases at J, with 9 bases between. CDR3 nucleotide sequence: TGTGCCTGGAGTGGGAGTCAATATCAGCCCCAGCATTTT. It codes for CAWSGSQYQPQHF.

The rearrangement links TRBV7-3 to TRBJ1-1; D unclear. This CDR3 is 13 amino acids long. Germline V gene data show CDR1 as SGHTA and CDR2 as FQGTGA. V was trimmed by 5 bases and J by 3 bases, leaving 10 bases between them. CDR3 in amino acids: CASSVGRYTEAFF. The CDR3 DNA follows: TGTGCCAGCAGCGTTGGACGGTACACTGAAGCTTTCTTT.

The rearrangement uses TRBV5-6 and TRBJ2-5; TRBD1 might be the D (6 bases). The germline V and J ends were trimmed by 4 bases and 0 bases, with 13 bases remaining between them. The germline V gene has CDR1 SGHDT and CDR2 YYEEEE. This CDR3 region has 15 residues. This CDR3 is CASSQLGDNQETQYF. The CDR3 DNA reads TGTGCCAGCAGCCAACTAGGGGACAACCAAGAGACCCAGTACTTC.

The chain joins TRBV5-1 to TRBJ2-1; 7 nucleotides match TRBD2. Trimming cost V 1 base and J 5 bases; bases outside gene matches: 6. The V gene's germline CDR1 is SGHRS and CDR2 YFSETQ. The CDR3 length is 15 residues. The CDR3 coding sequence is TGCGCCAGCAGCTTGAGGGCTAGCGGAGACAATGAGCAGTTCTTC. Residues: CASSLRASGDNEQFF.